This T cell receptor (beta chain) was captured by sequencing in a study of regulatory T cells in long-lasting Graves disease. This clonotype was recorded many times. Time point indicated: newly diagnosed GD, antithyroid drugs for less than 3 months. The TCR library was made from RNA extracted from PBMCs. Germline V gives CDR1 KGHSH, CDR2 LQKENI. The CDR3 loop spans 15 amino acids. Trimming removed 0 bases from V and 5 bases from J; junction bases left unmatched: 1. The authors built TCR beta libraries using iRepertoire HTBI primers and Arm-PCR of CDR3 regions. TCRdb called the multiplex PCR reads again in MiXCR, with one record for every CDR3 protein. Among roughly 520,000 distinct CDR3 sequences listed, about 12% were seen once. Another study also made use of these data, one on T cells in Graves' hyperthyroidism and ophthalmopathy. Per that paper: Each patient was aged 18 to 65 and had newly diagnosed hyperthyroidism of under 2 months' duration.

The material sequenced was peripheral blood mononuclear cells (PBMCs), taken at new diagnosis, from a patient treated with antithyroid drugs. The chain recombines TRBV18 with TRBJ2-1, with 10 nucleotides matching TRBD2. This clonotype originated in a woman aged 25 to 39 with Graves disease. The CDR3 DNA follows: TGTGCCAGCTCACCACCTCTAGCGGGAGACAATGAGCAGTTCTTC. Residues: CASSPPLAGDNEQFF.